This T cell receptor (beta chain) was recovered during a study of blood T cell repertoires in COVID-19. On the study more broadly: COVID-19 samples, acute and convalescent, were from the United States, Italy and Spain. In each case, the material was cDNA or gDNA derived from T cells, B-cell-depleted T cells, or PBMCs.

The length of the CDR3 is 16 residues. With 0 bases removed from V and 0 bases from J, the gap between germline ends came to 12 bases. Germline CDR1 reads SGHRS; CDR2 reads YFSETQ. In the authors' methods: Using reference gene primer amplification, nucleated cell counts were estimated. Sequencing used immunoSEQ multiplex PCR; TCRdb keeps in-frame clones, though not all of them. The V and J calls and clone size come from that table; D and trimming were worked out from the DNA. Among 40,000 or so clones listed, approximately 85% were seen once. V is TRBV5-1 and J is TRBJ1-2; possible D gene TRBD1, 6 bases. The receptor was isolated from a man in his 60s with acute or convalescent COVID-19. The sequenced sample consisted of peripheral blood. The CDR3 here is CASSLVGGHTNYGYTF. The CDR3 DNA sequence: TGCGCCAGCAGCTTGGTTGGGGGCCATACTAACTATGGCTACACCTTC.